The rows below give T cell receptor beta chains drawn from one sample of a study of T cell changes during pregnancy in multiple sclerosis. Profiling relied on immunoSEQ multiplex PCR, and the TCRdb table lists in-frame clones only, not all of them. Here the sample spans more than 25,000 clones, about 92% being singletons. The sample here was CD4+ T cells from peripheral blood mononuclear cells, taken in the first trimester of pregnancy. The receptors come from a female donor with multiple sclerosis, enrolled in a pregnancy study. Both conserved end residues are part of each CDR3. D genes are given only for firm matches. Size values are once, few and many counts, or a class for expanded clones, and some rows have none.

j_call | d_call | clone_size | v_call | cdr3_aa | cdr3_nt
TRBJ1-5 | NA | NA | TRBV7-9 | CASSYGSPGSNQPQHF | TGTGCCAGCAGCTATGGGTCCCCGGGTAGCAATCAGCCCCAGCATTTT
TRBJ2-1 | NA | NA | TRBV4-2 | CASSQGRTLYNEQFF | TGTGCCAGCAGCCAAGGCAGGACTCTTTACAATGAGCAGTTCTTC
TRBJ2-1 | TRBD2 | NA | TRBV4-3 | CASSWTSGGDNEQFF | TGCGCCAGCAGCTGGACTAGCGGGGGGGACAATGAGCAGTTCTTC
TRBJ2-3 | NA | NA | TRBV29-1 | CSCTYEVDTQYF | TGCTCTTGTACTTACGAGGTAGATACGCAGTATTTT
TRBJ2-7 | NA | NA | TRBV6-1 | CASSENTADASEQYF | TGTGCCAGCAGTGAAAATACAGCGGACGCCTCCGAGCAGTACTTC
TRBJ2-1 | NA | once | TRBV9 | CASSLGGYHNEQFF | TGTGCCAGCAGCCTCGGAGGGTACCACAATGAGCAGTTCTTC
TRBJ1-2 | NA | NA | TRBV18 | CASSPGGFNYGYTF | TGTGCCAGCTCACCTGGCGGTTTCAACTATGGCTACACCTTC
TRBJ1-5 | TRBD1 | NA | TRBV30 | CAWSQGGTEAWQPQHF | TGTGCCTGGAGCCAAGGCGGGACAGAGGCTTGGCAGCCCCAGCATTTT
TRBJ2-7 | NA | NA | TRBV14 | CASSLRMGSYEQYF | TGTGCCAGCAGTCTCAGGATGGGCTCCTACGAGCAGTACTTC
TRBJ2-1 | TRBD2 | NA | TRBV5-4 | CASRLAGGNEQFF | TGTGCCAGCAGACTAGCGGGGGGCAATGAGCAGTTCTTC
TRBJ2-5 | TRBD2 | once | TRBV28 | CASNLAGGETQYF | TGTGCCAGCAACCTAGCGGGGGGAGAGACCCAGTACTTC
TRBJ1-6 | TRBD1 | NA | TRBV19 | CASSRALTGNNSPLHF | TGTGCCAGTAGTCGTGCCCTGACAGGGAATAATTCACCCCTCCACTTT
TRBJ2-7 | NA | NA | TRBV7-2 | CASSLAIRGEQYF | TGTGCCAGCAGCTTAGCAATAAGAGGCGAGCAGTACTTC
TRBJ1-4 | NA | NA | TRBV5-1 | CASSSQGNNEKLFF | TGCGCCAGCAGCTCTCAGGGGAATAATGAAAAACTGTTTTTT
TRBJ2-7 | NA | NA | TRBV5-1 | CASSQDTGASSYEQYF | TGCGCCAGCAGCCAGGATACAGGTGCCAGCTCCTACGAGCAGTACTTC
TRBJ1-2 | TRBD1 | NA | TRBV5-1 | CASSLGQVSYGYTF | TGCGCCAGCAGCCTCGGACAGGTCAGCTATGGCTACACCTTC